These 11 T cell receptor beta chains share one sample of origin, sequenced in a study of follicular helper T cells after annual influenza vaccination. Time point: 2015-2016 season, 7 days after influenza vaccination. Generated by immunoSEQ multiplex PCR, the TCRdb table keeps only in-frame clones and is missing some. The repertoire has 7,000 or so clones, roughly four fifths of them found once; the top ten carry about 1.4%. Source: CXCR5- memory CD4+ T cells sorted from blood, taken 7 days after influenza vaccination. These receptors were taken from an adult who received the influenza vaccine.

The rearrangement links TRBV30 to TRBJ2-1, with a tentative D call TRBD2 (6 bases). Germline assignment: CDR1 GTSNPN and CDR2 SVGIG (reference sequence). This CDR3 comprises 11 residues. The CDR3 DNA is TGTGGTGGAGGGAGGTACAATGAGCAGTTCTTC. Protein: CGGGRYNEQFF.

This clone was seen a few times. V usage is TRBV7-8 and J usage is TRBJ1-5; D unresolved. V shed 1 base and J shed 3 bases, with 16 bases lying between them. In germline, CDR1 is SGHVS, CDR2 FQNEAQ. The CDR3 runs to 17 residues. Here the CDR3 reads CASSLVVGPAANQPQHF. CDR3 nucleotide sequence: TGTGCCAGCAGCTTAGTCGTCGGTCCCGCTGCCAATCAGCCCCAGCATTTT.

This clone was recorded once. The V and J genes are TRBV7-8 and TRBJ2-7; possible D gene TRBD1, 6 bases. Trimming cost V 6 bases and J 3 bases, with 27 bases left between them. Germline V CDR1 and CDR2: SGHVS, FQNEAQ. CDR3 size: 18 residues. CDR3 amino acids: CASSSRPQQGMAGYEQYF. Here the CDR3 DNA reads TGTGCCAGCAGTTCTAGACCACAACAGGGAATGGCTGGCTACGAGCAGTACTTC.

In this sample, this clone turned up a few times. V usage is TRBV7-9 and J usage is TRBJ1-6; D is undetermined. The CDR3 runs to 15 residues. V lost 4 bases, J lost 0 bases, and 7 bases lay in between. Per germline, CDR1 SEHNR and CDR2 FQNEAQ (reference sequence). The CDR3 sequence is CASSYGSSYNSPLHF. CDR3 nucleotides: TGTGCCAGCAGCTATGGTAGCTCCTATAATTCACCCCTCCACTTT. The full variable domain, with the rest looked up from reference TRBV7-9 and TRBJ1-6, is DTGVSQNPRHKITKRGQNVTFRCDPISEHNRLYWYRQTLGQGPEFLTYFQNEAQLEKSRLLSDRFSAERPKGSFSTLEIQRTEQGDSAMYLCASSYGSSYNSPLHFGNGTRLTVT.

The CDR3 reads CASSRTSGGAYNEQFF. In nucleotides, the CDR3 is TGTGCCAGCAGTCGGACTAGCGGGGGGGCCTACAATGAGCAGTTCTTC. This rearrangement joins TRBV7-3 to TRBJ2-1; 15 nucleotides agree with TRBD2. The germline V gene has CDR1 SGHTA and CDR2 FQGTGA. The length of the CDR3 is 16 residues. Germline trimming cut 6 bases from V and 2 bases from J; bases unmatched to any gene: 2.

The chain uses TRBV27 and TRBJ1-1; no definite D call. Germline CDR1 is MNHEY and CDR2 is SMNVEV (reference sequence). This CDR3 has 10 residues. The chain's CDR3 is CAPPGPEAFF. The CDR3 nucleotides read TGTGCTCCCCCGGGCCCTGAAGCTTTCTTT.

V gene TRBV5-1 combines with J gene TRBJ2-7, with 8 bases fitting TRBD2. V shed 5 bases, J shed 3 bases, and the junction held 4 bases outside the gene matches. Germline V CDR1 and CDR2: SGHRS, YFSETQ. This CDR3 comprises 13 residues. The CDR3 is CASRPGTSYEQYF. Written as DNA, the CDR3 is TGCGCCAGCAGACCCGGGACTAGCTACGAGCAGTACTTC.

V usage is TRBV11-2 and J usage is TRBJ2-2; 9 bases map to TRBD2. V lost 2 bases and J lost 4; bases outside the gene matches: 8. The CDR3 length is 17 residues. CDR1 and CDR2 (germline): SGHAT, FQNNGV. Here the CDR3 DNA reads TGTGCCAGCAGCTTAAAATGGCGGGGGGGCTTCACCGGGGAGCTGTTTTTT. This codes for CASSLKWRGGFTGELFF.

In nucleotides, the CDR3 is TGTGCCAGCAGTGGCGGGACCGGCCCGAGTACCCAGTACTTC. This codes for CASSGGTGPSTQYF. This rearrangement joins TRBV6-5 to TRBJ2-5, with a tentative D call TRBD2 (6 bases). With 5 bases removed from V and 8 bases from J, the gap between germline ends came to 18 bases. This CDR3 comprises 14 residues. Per germline, CDR1 MNHEY and CDR2 SVGAGI.

Only one count was recorded for this clone. The J gene is TRBJ1-5, the V gene TRBV4-2, with 8 bases that match TRBD1. The CDR3 sequence is 15 residues long. CDR1 and CDR2 from the germline V gene are LGHNA and YNFKEQ. J lost 6 bases, V lost 2 bases, and 6 bases had no gene match. DNA for the CDR3: TGTGCCAGCAGCCAATTAGACAGGGGAACTCAGCCCCAGCATTTT. This gives the protein CASSQLDRGTQPQHF.

CDR3 protein: CASNAGRATYQETQYF. CDR3 nucleotides: TGCGCCAGCAACGCCGGGAGGGCAACGTACCAAGAGACCCAGTACTTC. The chain uses TRBV5-1 and TRBJ2-5; TRBD2 matches at 8 bases. Germline CDR1 is SGHRS and CDR2 is YFSETQ. The J segment lost 0 bases and the V segment lost 6 bases, leaving 10 bases of the junction unmatched. CDR3 length equals 16 residues.